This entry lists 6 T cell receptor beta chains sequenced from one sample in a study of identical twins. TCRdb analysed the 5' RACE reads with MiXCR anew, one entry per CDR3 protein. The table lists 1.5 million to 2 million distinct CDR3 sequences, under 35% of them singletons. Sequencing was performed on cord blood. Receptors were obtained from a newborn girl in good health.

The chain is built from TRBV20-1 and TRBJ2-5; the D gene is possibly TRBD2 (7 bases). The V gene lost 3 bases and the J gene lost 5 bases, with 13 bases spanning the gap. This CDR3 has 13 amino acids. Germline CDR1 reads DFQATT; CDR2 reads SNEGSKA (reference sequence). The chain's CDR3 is CSASRGARETQYF. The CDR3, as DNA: TGCAGTGCTAGCCGGGGGGCCCGGGAGACCCAGTACTTC.

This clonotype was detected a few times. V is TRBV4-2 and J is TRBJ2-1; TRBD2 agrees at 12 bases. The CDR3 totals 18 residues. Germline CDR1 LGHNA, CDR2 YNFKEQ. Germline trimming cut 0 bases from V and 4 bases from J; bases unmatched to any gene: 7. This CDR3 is CASSQDPLAGGLYNEQFF. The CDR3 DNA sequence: TGTGCCAGCAGCCAAGACCCCCTAGCGGGGGGGCTTTACAATGAGCAGTTCTTC.

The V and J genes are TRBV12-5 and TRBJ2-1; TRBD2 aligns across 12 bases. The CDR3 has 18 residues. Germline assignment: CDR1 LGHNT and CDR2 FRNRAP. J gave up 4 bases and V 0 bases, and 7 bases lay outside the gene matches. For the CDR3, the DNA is TGTGCTAGTGGTTTGGTCGCCTCGACTAGCGGGAGTTACAATGAGCAGTTCTTC. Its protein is CASGLVASTSGSYNEQFF. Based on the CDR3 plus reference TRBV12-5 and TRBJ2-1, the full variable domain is DARVTQTPRHKVTEMGQEVTMRCQPILGHNTVFWYRQTMMQGLELLAYFRNRAPLDDSGMPKDRFSAEMPDATLATLKIQPSEPRDSAVYFCASGLVASTSGSYNEQFFGPGTRLTVL.

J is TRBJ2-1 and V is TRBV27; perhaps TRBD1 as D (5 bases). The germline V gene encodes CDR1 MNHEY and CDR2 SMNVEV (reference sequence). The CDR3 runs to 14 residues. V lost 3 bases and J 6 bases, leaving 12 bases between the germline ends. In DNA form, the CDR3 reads TGTGCCAGCAGTTTTGGGCAGGGCAGCAATGAGCAGTTCTTC. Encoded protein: CASSFGQGSNEQFF.

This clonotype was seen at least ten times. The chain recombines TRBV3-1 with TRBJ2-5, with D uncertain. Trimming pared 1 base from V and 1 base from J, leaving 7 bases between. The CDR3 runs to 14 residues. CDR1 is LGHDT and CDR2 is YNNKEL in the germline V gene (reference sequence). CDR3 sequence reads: CASSQGLLQETQYF. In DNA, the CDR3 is TGTGCCAGCAGCCAAGGTCTACTCCAAGAGACCCAGTACTTC.

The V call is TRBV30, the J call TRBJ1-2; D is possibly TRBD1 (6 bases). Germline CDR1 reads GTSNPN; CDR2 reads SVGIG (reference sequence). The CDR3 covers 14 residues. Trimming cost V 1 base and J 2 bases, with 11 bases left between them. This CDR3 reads CAWSAGQQNYGYTF. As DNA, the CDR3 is TGTGCCTGGAGTGCAGGACAGCAAAACTATGGCTACACCTTC.